This T cell receptor beta chain was sequenced in a study of blood T cell repertoires in COVID-19. Sequencing was performed with immunoSEQ multiplex PCR; in TCRdb, only in-frame clones are kept and a portion is missing. The table records about 120,000 clones, about 89% of them present only once. The V and J ends lost 4 bases and 6 bases, in that order; junction bases with no gene match: 13. CDR1 and CDR2 (germline): SNHLY, FYNNEI. This CDR3 comprises 18 residues. Sample: peripheral blood. The TCR originated in a woman in her seventies with COVID-19, enrolled during active disease. The gene calls are TRBV2 and TRBJ1-5; 12 bases are shared with TRBD1. The chain's CDR3 is CASSGLSPGTGGVQPQHF. The CDR3 nucleotides read TGTGCCAGCAGTGGGTTAAGCCCTGGGACAGGGGGCGTTCAGCCCCAGCATTTT.